The clone carrying this T cell receptor (beta chain) was recorded a few times. Its antigen remains unknown. The sample belongs to a study of cytomegalovirus exposure and HLA in healthy donors. Findings and caveats of the study: In terms of immune exposure information, only CMV serostatus was available. About 150 TCR beta chains were listed as cytomegalovirus-associated. Presence/absence comparisons presumed near-even sequencing depth among donors.

60 Vbeta and 13 Jbeta primers were used in PCR. Assay used: immunoSEQ multiplex PCR; TCRdb lists only in-frame clones, some missing. The sample lists around 130,000 clones, roughly 9% seen once, with 6% to 7.5% in the top ten. The germline CDR1 and CDR2 sequences are KGHSH and LQKENI. Deletions cut 3 bases from V and 5 bases from J, with 13 bases between. This CDR3 is 14 amino acids long. These donors, healthy bone marrow donors, were studied. This chain joins TRBV18 and TRBJ2-5; tentatively, D is TRBD2 (5 bases). The clonotype comes from a woman in her thirties or forties in good health and CMV-seropositive. Sequencing used PBMCs. This CDR3 reads CASSPSRGEETQYF. CDR3 DNA: TGTGCCAGCTCACCCTCCCGGGGAGAGGAGACCCAGTACTTC. The variable domain in full, completed from reference TRBV18 and TRBJ2-5, reads NAGVMQNPRHLVRRRGQEARLRCSPMKGHSHVYWYRQLPEEGLKFMVYLQKENIIDESGMPKERFSAEFPKEGPSILRIQQVVRGDSAAYFCASSPSRGEETQYFGPGTRLLVL.